These 10 T cell receptor beta chains were sequenced from one sample in a study of T-cell memory formation after mild COVID-19. TCRdb re-analysed the 5' RACE reads in MiXCR, keeping a single row per CDR3 protein. The sample lists a few hundred thousand distinct CDR3 sequences, approximately 10% seen once, with roughly a fifth in the top ten. The sample taken for sequencing was PBMCs or a T cell subset sorted from them (not recorded which). These receptors were collected from a man aged 18 to 29 who had mild COVID-19 (a few samples of this study predate the infection). Cell type and time point are not known.

This clonotype has just a few counts. The genes are TRBV14 and TRBJ2-4, with D possibly matching TRBD2 (5 bases). Germline V gene sequence: CDR1 SGHDN, CDR2 FVKESK. V lost 1 base and J lost 7, with 8 bases in between. The CDR3 runs to 13 residues. The DNA of the CDR3 is TGTGCCAGCAGCCAAGGCCCGGGGAACATTCAGTACTTC. This codes for CASSQGPGNIQYF.

This clonotype was seen at least ten times. The chain carries TRBV5-1 and TRBJ2-1; 8 nucleotides match TRBD1. CDR3 length: 15 residues. The V gene end was trimmed by 0 bases and the J gene end by 9 bases; junction bases not matched to a gene: 8. Germline CDR1 reads SGHRS; CDR2 reads YFSETQ. The CDR3 here is CASSLVGQGSGEQFF. CDR3 DNA sequence: TGCGCCAGCAGCTTGGTAGGACAGGGATCGGGTGAGCAGTTCTTC.

This clonotype was seen a handful of times. The chain recombines TRBV4-1 with TRBJ2-1; TRBD1 matches at 7 bases. Germline trimming cut 6 bases from V and 8 bases from J; bases unmatched to any gene: 16. CDR1 and CDR2 from the germline V gene are MGHRA and YSYEKL. The CDR3 contains 16 residues. The CDR3 nucleotides read TGCGCCAGCAGGAACGAAGGGGGCGAATTGTTCTATGAGCAGTTCTTC. Translation gives CASRNEGGELFYEQFF.

This clonotype was seen ten or more times. The rearrangement uses TRBV6-4 and TRBJ2-3; D unresolved. The CDR3 consists of 13 residues. The V gene lost 0 bases and the J gene lost 2 bases, with 3 bases spanning the gap. CDR1 and CDR2 from the germline V gene are MRHNA and SNTAGT. DNA for the CDR3: TGTGCCAGCAGTGACTCGACCACAGATACGCAGTATTTT. Its protein is CASSDSTTDTQYF.

This clonotype was recorded at least ten times. The chain carries TRBV5-1 and TRBJ1-1; TRBD1 matches 8 bases. CDR3 length: 14 amino acids. Unmatched junction bases numbered 2, after V lost 3 bases and J lost 1 base. Germline CDR1 is SGHRS and CDR2 is YFSETQ. CDR3: CASSSGTGNTEAFF. Written as DNA, the CDR3 is TGCGCCAGCAGCTCCGGGACAGGGAACACTGAAGCTTTCTTT.

This clonotype was counted many times. The chain couples TRBV2 to TRBJ2-1; 8 bases map to TRBD2. The CDR3 contains 13 residues. V lost 6 bases to trimming and J lost 8 bases; unmatched junction nucleotides: 6. CDR1 SNHLY and CDR2 FYNNEI come from the germline V gene. CDR3: CASSSGGLHEQFF. CDR3 bases: TGTGCCAGCAGCTCGGGGGGGCTGCATGAGCAGTTCTTC.

V usage is TRBV9 and J usage is TRBJ1-4, with a weak D call TRBD1 (6 bases). CDR3 length: 15 residues. Between the trimmed V and J ends, which lost 3 bases and 8 bases, there was a span of 17 bases. Germline CDR1 reads SGDLS; CDR2 reads YYNGEE. The CDR3 spells CASSAWGQEDEKLFF. As DNA, the CDR3 is TGTGCCAGCAGCGCCTGGGGACAAGAGGACGAAAAACTGTTTTTT.

This clonotype was detected a few times. The chain recombines TRBV10-3 with TRBJ2-6, with 11 bases fitting TRBD1. The CDR3 length is 18 residues. V trimming: 4 bases; J trimming: 2 bases; junction bases outside the gene matches: 7. Germline lookup yields CDR1 ENHRY and CDR2 SYGVKD. CDR3 region: CAISAGDRGSAGANVLTF. The CDR3 DNA sequence: TGTGCCATCAGTGCGGGGGACAGGGGGAGCGCTGGGGCCAACGTCCTGACTTTC.

The V gene is TRBV5-1, the J gene TRBJ2-5; 15 nucleotides align to TRBD2. Trimming removed 4 bases from V and 0 bases from J; junction bases left unmatched: 4. CDR3 length: 17 residues. Germline V gene sequence: CDR1 SGHRS, CDR2 YFSETQ. This CDR3 is CASSVGLAGGNQETQYF. For the CDR3, the DNA is TGCGCCAGCAGCGTGGGACTAGCGGGGGGCAACCAAGAGACCCAGTACTTC.

This clonotype was seen only a few times. The chain carries TRBV5-1 and TRBJ2-7, with D perhaps TRBD1 (5 bases). Germline CDR1 and CDR2: SGHRS and YFSETQ. This CDR3 has 11 residues. V shed 6 bases and J shed 9 bases, with 13 bases lying between them. In nucleotides, the CDR3 is TGCGCCAGCACCGCAGGGATCGGGCAGTACTTC. It specifies CASTAGIGQYF.